This TCR beta chain appears in the sequencing data of a study of shared clonotypes between healthy human individuals. Study results and caveats: Of the naive CD4 clonotypes, approximately 5% were shared across a few donors.

This clone was seen only once. The antigen is not known. The V gene lost 6 bases and the J gene lost 1 base, with 15 bases spanning the gap. This CDR3 is 15 amino acids long. Germline assignment: CDR1 MNHEY and CDR2 SMNVEV (reference sequence). Some clones are missing from TCRdb's copy, which holds only in-frame ones; the method was immunoSEQ multiplex PCR. The profile covers hundreds of thousands of clones, with 95% to 98% appearing a single time and 0.3% taken by the ten largest. Naive-designated CD8 cells lacked CD45RO, were positively enriched for CCR7, and omitted terminally differentiated effector memory CD45RA+ cells.

Sequencing used naive CD8+ T cells sorted from blood. The receptor's source is a man aged 30-40 years in good health. The chain combines TRBV27 with TRBJ1-1; D might be TRBD1 (5 bases). CDR3 residues: CASRLRGGRNTEAFF. The DNA for the CDR3 is TGTGCCAGCAGGTTAAGGGGAGGACGGAACACTGAAGCTTTCTTT.